This T cell receptor (beta chain) was documented in a study of technical replicates of blood from a few donors. Data came from immunoSEQ multiplex PCR; TCRdb stores just in-frame clones and leaves some out. The sample carries approximately 78,000 clones, about nine tenths recorded once. Germline CDR1 SGHVS, CDR2 FQNEAQ. This CDR3 contains 19 residues. The junction had 8 bases not matched to a gene; V was cut back by 0 bases and J by 0 bases. This sequence was found in a human donor in good health. Specimen: T cells isolated from PBMCs. The V gene is TRBV7-8, the J gene TRBJ2-1; TRBD2 matches at 10 bases. CDR3 loop: CASSLAQREGPSSYNEQFF. Written as DNA, the CDR3 is TGTGCCAGCAGCTTAGCGCAGCGGGAGGGCCCCAGCTCCTACAATGAGCAGTTCTTC.